This TCR beta chain was captured in a study of T cell repertoires in cytomegalovirus infection. Study-wide results and caveats: CMV carriers with the relevant HLA were identified by cumulative public TCR beta family frequency.

CDR1 and CDR2 from the germline V gene are DFQATT and SNEGSKA (reference sequence). Trimming removed 7 bases at V and 4 bases at J, with 20 bases between. There are 15 residues in the CDR3. This clonotype was seen once. Its target is not known. TCRdb re-called the reads through MiXCR, storing one row per CDR3 protein. The sample includes some 800,000 distinct CDR3 sequences, about 31% seen only once; the top ten take approximately 13%. Sequences were derived from cultured CD8+ T cells from PBMCs, sampled from culture after CMV antigen stimulation. This TCR came from a human donor in good health (CMV status not recorded). Some clones in this sample may be carry-over from other donors' samples. The chain combines TRBV20-1 with TRBJ1-5; the D is unclear. The CDR3 region is CSVPNVGSGNQPQHF. CDR3 nucleotide sequence: TGCAGTGTCCCGAATGTGGGATCGGGGAATCAGCCCCAGCATTTT.